The clone carrying this TCR beta chain was seen many times. Via MiXCR, TCRdb re-called the 5' RACE reads, giving one row per CDR3 protein. Of roughly 55,000 distinct CDR3 sequences in the sample, 5.5% to 7.5% were seen once. This record belongs to a study of early T cells in non-severe SARS-CoV-2 infection. Study summary: Sequencing targeted bulk RNA from unsorted whole blood, leaving chains unpaired.

The TCR sequence derives from an adult who was a healthcare worker with PCR-confirmed SARS-CoV-2 infection or an uninfected control (not recorded which). Material for sequencing was whole blood.

The CDR3, as DNA: TGTGCCAGCAGCCAGGCTTCCGGGCCCCGGGGAAACACCATATATTTT. It codes for CASSQASGPRGNTIYF. The rearrangement joins TRBV4-2 to TRBJ1-3; D gene uncertain. This CDR3 has 16 residues. V lost 3 bases, J lost 4 bases, and 16 bases lay in between. CDR1 and CDR2 (germline): LGHNA, YNFKEQ.